Listed below are T cell receptor beta chains from one sample, sequenced in a study of T cells in Graves' hyperthyroidism and ophthalmopathy. TCRdb itself ran the multiplex PCR reads through MiXCR, one entry per CDR3 protein. Here the sample spans nearly 600,000 distinct CDR3 sequences, approximately 15% being singletons. Specimen: blood. The source of these receptors is a young woman with Graves' ophthalmopathy. CDR3s leave out the opening cysteine and the closing phenylalanine or tryptophan. The listing skips clone size in some rows; elsewhere it reads once, few, many or a size class.

v_call clone_size cdr3_aa
TRBV27 few ASLGTSGTGELF
TRBV20-1 NA SARGRAGESYEQY
TRBV29-1 few SVLRGRGAYEQY
TRBV5-1 NA ASSQGLSGRSGEQY
TRBV2 many ASSEAGYTDTQY
TRBV7-2 few ASSQQQNQPQH
TRBV28 once ASSNEQGDEKLF
TRBV19 few ASSPRGVAGSTEAF
TRBV4-1 NA ASSPGLADPRGVTQY
TRBV5-1 NA ASNPGTSGADTQY
TRBV5-1 many ASSPDLTLRRPPYNEQF
TRBV10-3 NA ATMGRPQGAKGNTIY
TRBV19 few ASSTLGGATDTQY
TRBV11-3 many ASSLDSLQGTEQY
TRBV28 many ASSQLGGYT
TRBV7-7 many ASSLSGGRDEQF
TRBV7-8 many AVLPPGDTQY
TRBV12-3/TRBV12-4 NA ASSRPRGTSGSRSGELF
TRBV20-1 NA SASGRGKETQY
TRBV7-9 NA ASSPAEAGASTEAF
TRBV12-3/TRBV12-4 many ASRAGTSTPEQF
TRBV10-3 NA AISESTSMADNEQF
TRBV7-9 many ASSHPLNTEAF
TRBV30 many AWSANTDTQY